This T cell receptor beta chain was observed in a study of radiation and T cells in renal cell carcinoma. Sequencing was performed with immunoSEQ multiplex PCR; in TCRdb, only in-frame clones are kept and a portion is missing. The table shows around 100,000 clones, with roughly 82% occurring only once. The time point here: blood 4 weeks post-SBRT, at nephrectomy. Treatment of the sample: 15 Gy SBRT to primary tumor, nephrectomy 4 weeks later. The V and J ends lost 3 bases and 4 bases, in that order; junction bases with no gene match: 5. Germline V gives CDR1 SGDLS, CDR2 YYNGEE. The CDR3 consists of 15 residues. This clone has just a few counts.

Sequenced material: blood, taken from a patient whose treatment included radiotherapy and nephrectomy. The receptor's source is a man aged 55-75 years with renal cell carcinoma. The chain carries TRBV9 and TRBJ2-7; 12 nucleotides align to TRBD1. CDR3 nucleotide sequence: TGTGCCAGCAGCGAGGGACAGGGGGCGTTTTACGAGCAGTACTTC. This encodes CASSEGQGAFYEQYF. The full variable domain, rest sourced from reference TRBV9 and TRBJ2-7, is DSGVTQTPKHLITATGQRVTLRCSPRSGDLSVYWYQQSLDQGLQFLIQYYNGEERAKGNILERFSAQQFPDLHSELNLSSLELGDSALYFCASSEGQGAFYEQYFGPGTRLTVT.